The 17 T cell receptor beta chains below come from one sample, sequenced in a study of blood T cell repertoires in COVID-19. The assay was immunoSEQ multiplex PCR, and TCRdb's table has in-frame clones only and misses some. Counted here are about 280,000 clones, 70% to 90% occurring once; the ten biggest clones make up over 6%. The sample taken for sequencing was PBMCs or T cells enriched from blood (not recorded which). Receptor source: a woman aged 40 to 50 who had recovered from COVID-19.

This CDR3 reads CASSSDNNQPQHF. The CDR3 DNA is TGTGCCAGCAGCTCCGACAACAATCAGCCCCAGCATTTT. The chain has TRBV7-8 and TRBJ1-5; D is unclear. Germline V lookup: CDR1 SGHVS, CDR2 FQNEAQ. CDR3 length: 13 residues. V shed 4 bases and J shed 3 bases, with 7 bases lying between them. The whole variable domain, remainder taken from reference TRBV7-8 and TRBJ1-5, is GAGVSQSPRYKVAKRGQDVALRCDPISGHVSLFWYQQALGQGPEFLTYFQNEAQLDKSGLPSDRFFAERPEGSVSTLKIQRTQQEDSAVYLCASSSDNNQPQHFGDGTRLSIL.

The chain carries TRBV5-6 and TRBJ2-3; perhaps TRBD2 as D (6 bases). CDR3 length: 14 amino acids. Trimming pared 7 bases from V and 4 bases from J, leaving 16 bases between. Germline CDR1 and CDR2: SGHDT and YYEEEE. CDR3 bases: TGTGCCAGCTCCTCGGGCGGGAACGCAGATACGCAGTATTTT. It encodes CASSSGGNADTQYF.

The V call is TRBV5-1, the J call TRBJ1-1, with D unclear. CDR3 size: 13 residues. V dropped 4 bases and J dropped 3 bases, with 10 bases sitting between them. Germline V CDR1 and CDR2: SGHRS, YFSETQ. The CDR3 nucleotides are TGCGCCAGCAGCCCCAACCGGGACACTGAAGCTTTCTTT. Translated, it gives CASSPNRDTEAFF.

The sample holds one count of this clone. The rearrangement joins TRBV5-1 to TRBJ2-1, with 13 bases fitting TRBD2. The CDR3 covers 16 residues. CDR1 is SGHRS, CDR2 YFSETQ, per germline. J gave up 9 bases and V 1 base, and 7 bases lay outside the gene matches. The CDR3 region has the DNA TGCGCCAGCAGCTTGCCCGGGACTAGCGGGATTTTTGAGCAGTTCTTC. Its translation: CASSLPGTSGIFEQFF.

The chain is built from TRBV7-8 and TRBJ2-3; the D gene is possibly TRBD1 (9 bases). V was cut by 5 bases and J by 2 bases, with 17 bases left in between. CDR1 and CDR2 (germline): SGHVS, FQNEAQ. CDR3 length: 16 residues. In DNA, the CDR3 is TGTGCCAGCAGCCCCGGGGGGGACAGGGTCACAGATACGCAGTATTTT. It codes for CASSPGGDRVTDTQYF.

The genes are TRBV28 and TRBJ1-5; a possible D gene is TRBD1 (5 bases). This CDR3 is 12 amino acids long. Trimming removed 2 bases at V and 9 bases at J, with 8 bases between. Germline lookup yields CDR1 MDHEN and CDR2 SYDVKM. CDR3 nucleotide sequence: TGTGCCAGCAGTTTAGGGGGGTTGCCCCAGCATTTT. Translating it yields CASSLGGLPQHF. Supplemented by reference TRBV28 and TRBJ1-5, the full variable domain reads DVKVTQSSRYLVKRTGEKVFLECVQDMDHENMFWYRQDPGLGLRLIYFSYDVKMKEKGDIPEGYSVSREKKERFSLILESASTNQTSMYLCASSLGGLPQHFGDGTRLSIL.

The chain links TRBV28 to TRBJ1-1; D is ambiguous. Germline lookup yields CDR1 MDHEN and CDR2 SYDVKM. The CDR3 has 14 residues. Trimming stripped 1 base from V and 0 bases from J, with 6 bases between. The CDR3 bases are TGTGCCAGCAGTTTATCGGGAATGAACACTGAAGCTTTCTTT. Translation gives CASSLSGMNTEAFF.

The chain carries TRBV6-2 or TRBV6-3 and TRBJ2-3; D is ambiguous. The germline gives CDR1 MNHEY, CDR2 SVGEGT. This CDR3 contains 14 residues. V was pared by 2 bases and J by 2 bases, with 8 bases between. The CDR3 spells CASSYILSTDTQYF. The CDR3 DNA sequence: TGTGCCAGCAGTTACATACTATCCACAGATACGCAGTATTTT.

For the CDR3, the DNA is TGTGCCAGCAGTTACTGGGGGAGGGACTACGAGCAGTACTTC. Translating it yields CASSYWGRDYEQYF. The chain uses TRBV6-5 and TRBJ2-7, with 7 nucleotides matching TRBD2. The CDR3 covers 14 residues. Germline CDR1 is MNHEY and CDR2 is SVGAGI. Trimming removed 1 base from V and 3 bases from J; junction bases left unmatched: 3.

The V gene is TRBV29-1, the J gene TRBJ1-1, with a weak D call TRBD1 (5 bases). The V gene lost 7 bases and the J gene lost 8 bases, with 14 bases spanning the gap. Germline V lookup: CDR1 SQVTM, CDR2 ANQGSEA. This CDR3 has 11 amino acids. CDR3 amino acids: CSGTLGAEAFF. The CDR3 DNA sequence: TGCAGCGGCACTCTAGGGGCCGAAGCTTTCTTT.

The chain employs TRBV4-1 and TRBJ2-1, with unresolved D. The CDR3 spans 15 residues. Germline CDR1 is MGHRA and CDR2 is YSYEKL. V lost 0 bases and J 8 bases, leaving 14 bases between the germline ends. The CDR3 nucleotides read TGCGCCAGCAGCCAAGAGTACGAGGCGGCGGATGAGCAGTTCTTC. Translated: CASSQEYEAADEQFF.

This chain links TRBV7-6 with TRBJ2-7; 9 positions agree with TRBD1. This CDR3 region has 13 residues. The J segment lost 3 bases and the V segment lost 8 bases, leaving 5 bases of the junction unmatched. Germline V gives CDR1 SGHVS, CDR2 FNYEAQ. CDR3 sequence reads: CASGGQGGYEQYF. CDR3 DNA: TGTGCCAGCGGGGGACAGGGAGGCTACGAGCAGTACTTC.

The chain has TRBV27 and TRBJ1-5; unclear D gene. CDR1 MNHEY and CDR2 SMNVEV come from the germline V gene (reference sequence). The V gene lost 2 bases and the J gene lost 4 bases, with 6 bases spanning the gap. The CDR3 consists of 13 residues. CDR3 amino acids: CASSLTVNQPQHF. CDR3 in DNA: TGTGCCAGCAGTTTAACAGTAAATCAGCCCCAGCATTTT.

In its sample, this clone was seen once. This rearrangement joins TRBV9 to TRBJ2-1; D is ambiguous. Germline V CDR1 and CDR2: SGDLS, YYNGEE. Trimming took off 4 bases at V and 9 bases at J, with 20 bases between the two ends. The CDR3 has 15 amino acids. The CDR3 sequence: CASSPRLFPDTEQFF. The CDR3 DNA sequence: TGTGCCAGCAGCCCCCGGCTTTTCCCTGACACTGAGCAGTTCTTC.

This chain connects TRBV6-2 or TRBV6-3 to TRBJ1-1, with D unresolved. From germline, CDR1 is MNHEY and CDR2 SVGEGT. Trimming took 2 bases from V and 5 from J, leaving 12 bases between them. The CDR3 is 14 residues long. The CDR3 sequence: CASSYSLAETEAFF. CDR3 in DNA: TGTGCCAGCAGTTACAGCCTTGCGGAGACTGAAGCTTTCTTT.

The genes are TRBV19 and TRBJ2-1, with D uncertain. The CDR3 runs to 13 residues. V was pared by 1 base and J by 9 bases, with 10 bases between. The V gene's germline CDR1 is LNHDA and CDR2 SQIVND (reference sequence). DNA of the CDR3: TGTGCCAGTAGTATAGGTCCAGTGGCTGAGCAGTTCTTC. Amino acid sequence: CASSIGPVAEQFF.

This CDR3 is CASSESGTSSSFYEQYF. The CDR3 bases are TGTGCCAGCAGTGAATCCGGGACTAGCTCCTCCTTCTACGAGCAGTACTTC. The gene calls are TRBV28 and TRBJ2-7; the match to TRBD2 covers 9 bases. Trimming removed 5 bases from V and 3 bases from J; junction bases left unmatched: 14. The CDR3 has 17 amino acids. The germline V gene encodes CDR1 MDHEN and CDR2 SYDVKM. Full variable domain (remainder filled in from reference TRBV28 and TRBJ2-7): DVKVTQSSRYLVKRTGEKVFLECVQDMDHENMFWYRQDPGLGLRLIYFSYDVKMKEKGDIPEGYSVSREKKERFSLILESASTNQTSMYLCASSESGTSSSFYEQYFGPGTRLTVT.